This record covers a single T cell receptor (beta chain). This sample stems from a study of identifying expanded T cells in peripheral blood. Germline V gene sequence: CDR1 KGHSH, CDR2 LQKENI. Trimming took 3 bases from V and 4 from J, leaving 9 bases between them. CDR3 size: 13 residues. Repertoires were generated with immunoSEQ multiplex PCR, while TCRdb's copy carries only in-frame clones and drops some. The sample yields over 100,000 clones, 88% seen once. The receptor comes from a person aged 18-70 years in good health. The chain carries TRBV18 and TRBJ1-2; TRBD1 is a possible D gene (6 bases). The sample was blood. In DNA form, the CDR3 reads TGTGCCAGCTCACCGGACAGACTCTATGGCTACACCTTC. Its protein is CASSPDRLYGYTF.